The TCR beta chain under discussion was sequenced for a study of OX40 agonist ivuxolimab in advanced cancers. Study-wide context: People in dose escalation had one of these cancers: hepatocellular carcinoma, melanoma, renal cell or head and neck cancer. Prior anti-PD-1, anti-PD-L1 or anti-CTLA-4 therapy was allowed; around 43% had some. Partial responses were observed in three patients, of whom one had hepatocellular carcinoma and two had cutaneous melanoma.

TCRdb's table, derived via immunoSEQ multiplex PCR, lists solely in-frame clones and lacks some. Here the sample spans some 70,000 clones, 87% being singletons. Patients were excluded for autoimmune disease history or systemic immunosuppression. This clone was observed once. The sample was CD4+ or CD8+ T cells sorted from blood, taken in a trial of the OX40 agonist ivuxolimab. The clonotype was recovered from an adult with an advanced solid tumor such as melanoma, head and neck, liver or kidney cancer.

The CDR3 DNA reads as TGTGCCAGTAGTGCCAATCCAGGGGTAGGGGAAAAACTGTTTTTT. Its protein is CASSANPGVGEKLFF. This rearrangement joins TRBV19 to TRBJ1-4; weak D call: TRBD1 (6 bases). CDR1 and CDR2 (germline): LNHDA, SQIVND (reference sequence). V was cut by 5 bases and J by 8 bases, with 18 bases left in between. This CDR3 has 15 residues.